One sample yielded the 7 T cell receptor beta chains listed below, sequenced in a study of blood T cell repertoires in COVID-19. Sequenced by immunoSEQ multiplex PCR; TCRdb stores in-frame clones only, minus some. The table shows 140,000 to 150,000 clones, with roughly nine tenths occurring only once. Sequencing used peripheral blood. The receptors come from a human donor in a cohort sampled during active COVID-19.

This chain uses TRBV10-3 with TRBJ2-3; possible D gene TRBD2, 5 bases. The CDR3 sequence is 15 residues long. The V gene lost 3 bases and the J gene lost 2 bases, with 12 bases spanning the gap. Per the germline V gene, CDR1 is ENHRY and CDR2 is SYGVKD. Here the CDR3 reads CAISEDGVPTDTQYF. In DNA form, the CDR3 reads TGTGCCATCAGTGAAGACGGGGTGCCCACAGATACGCAGTATTTT.

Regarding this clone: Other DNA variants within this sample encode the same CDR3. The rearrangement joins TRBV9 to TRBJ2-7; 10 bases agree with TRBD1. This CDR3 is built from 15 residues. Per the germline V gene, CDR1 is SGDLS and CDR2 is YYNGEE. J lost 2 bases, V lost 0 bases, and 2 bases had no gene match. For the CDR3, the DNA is TGTGCCAGCAGCGTAGGGGGGACAGGGGCCTACGAGCAGTACTTC. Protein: CASSVGGTGAYEQYF.

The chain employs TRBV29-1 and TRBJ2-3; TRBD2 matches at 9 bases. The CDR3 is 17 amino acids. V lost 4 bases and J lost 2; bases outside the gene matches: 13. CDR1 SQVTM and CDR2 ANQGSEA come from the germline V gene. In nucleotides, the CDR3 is TGCAGCGTTGGGCAGCTCTACGGCGGGGGGGCCACAGATACGCAGTATTTT. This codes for CSVGQLYGGGATDTQYF.

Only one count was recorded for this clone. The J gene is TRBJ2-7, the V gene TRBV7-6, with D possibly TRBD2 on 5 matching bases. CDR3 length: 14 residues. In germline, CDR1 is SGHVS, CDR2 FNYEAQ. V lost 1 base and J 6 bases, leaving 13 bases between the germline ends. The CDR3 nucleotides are TGTGCCAGCAGCTTAGGCGTTAGCGAGACCGAGCAGTACTTC. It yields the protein CASSLGVSETEQYF. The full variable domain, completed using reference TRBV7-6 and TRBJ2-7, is GAGVSQSPRYKVTKRGQDVALRCDPISGHVSLYWYRQALGQGPEFLTYFNYEAQQDKSGLPNDRFSAERPEGSISTLTIQRTEQRDSAMYRCASSLGVSETEQYFGPGTRLTVT.

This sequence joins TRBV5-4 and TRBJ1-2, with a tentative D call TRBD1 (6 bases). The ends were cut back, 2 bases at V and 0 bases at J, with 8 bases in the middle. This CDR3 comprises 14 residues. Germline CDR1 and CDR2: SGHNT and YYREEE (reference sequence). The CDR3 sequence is CASSLGGANYGYTF. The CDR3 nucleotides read TGTGCCAGCAGCTTAGGGGGAGCTAACTATGGCTACACCTTC. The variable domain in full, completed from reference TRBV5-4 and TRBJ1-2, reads ETGVTQSPTHLIKTRGQQVTLRCSSQSGHNTVSWYQQALGQGPQFIFQYYREEENGRGNFPPRFSGLQFPNYSSELNVNALELDDSALYLCASSLGGANYGYTFGSGTRLTVV.

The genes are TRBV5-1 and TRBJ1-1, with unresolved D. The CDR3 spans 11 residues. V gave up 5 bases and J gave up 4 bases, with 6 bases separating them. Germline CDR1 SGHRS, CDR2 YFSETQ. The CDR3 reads CASRYRTEAFF. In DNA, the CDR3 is TGCGCCAGCAGGTATCGCACTGAAGCTTTCTTT.

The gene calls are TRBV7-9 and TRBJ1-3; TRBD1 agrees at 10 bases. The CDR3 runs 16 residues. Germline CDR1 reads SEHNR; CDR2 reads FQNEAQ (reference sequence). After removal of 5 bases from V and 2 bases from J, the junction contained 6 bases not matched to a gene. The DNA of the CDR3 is TGTGCCAGCAGCCTCCGGGACAGGGGAACTGGAAACACCATATATTTT. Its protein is CASSLRDRGTGNTIYF. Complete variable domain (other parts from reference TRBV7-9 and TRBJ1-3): DTGVSQNPRHKITKRGQNVTFRCDPISEHNRLYWYRQTLGQGPEFLTYFQNEAQLEKSRLLSDRFSAERPKGSFSTLEIQRTEQGDSAMYLCASSLRDRGTGNTIYFGEGSWLTVV.